This T cell receptor (beta chain) was identified during a study of T-cell reconstitution after alpha-beta-depleted transplantation in children. Study-level results: T-cell numbers and diversity, one year after transplant, stemmed largely from T cells that were newly produced. Day-60 TCRbeta diversity that was high in some patients was derived from surviving recipient T cells and thymic progenitors. Reportedly, roughly two months post-transplant, alpha-beta T cells arose from several hundred expanded graft clones.

A library of TCRbeta sequences, prepared with unique molecular identifiers, was generated. From the PCR reads, TCRdb called clonotypes with MiXCR, one entry per CDR3 protein. The sample lists around 490,000 distinct CDR3 sequences; around 10% were seen once. CDR3 length equals 15 residues. Trimming shortened V by 7 bases and J by 1 base, and 15 bases separated the two germline ends. Germline V gene lookup returns CDR1 MGHDK and CDR2 SYGVNS. A few counts support this clonotype. Its antigen is still unknown. The sequenced sample was PBMCs, mostly from graft donor cells, obtained 180 days after TCRalphabeta/CD19-depleted stem cell transplant. The origin of this receptor is a female patient aged 2-9 years who had a stem cell transplant for aplastic anemia, so the T cells may come from the graft donor. This chain joins TRBV25-1 and TRBJ2-3, with D possibly being TRBD1 or TRBD2 (5 bases each). The CDR3 is CASNKRWDGTDTQYF. The CDR3 DNA reads as TGTGCCAGCAACAAAAGGTGGGACGGCACAGATACGCAGTATTTT. Drawing the rest from reference TRBV25-1 and TRBJ2-3, the complete variable domain is EADIYQTPRYLVIGTGKKITLECSQTMGHDKMYWYQQDPGMELHLIHYSYGVNSTEKGDLSSESTVSRIRTEHFPLTLESARPSHTSQYLCASNKRWDGTDTQYFGPGTRLTVL.